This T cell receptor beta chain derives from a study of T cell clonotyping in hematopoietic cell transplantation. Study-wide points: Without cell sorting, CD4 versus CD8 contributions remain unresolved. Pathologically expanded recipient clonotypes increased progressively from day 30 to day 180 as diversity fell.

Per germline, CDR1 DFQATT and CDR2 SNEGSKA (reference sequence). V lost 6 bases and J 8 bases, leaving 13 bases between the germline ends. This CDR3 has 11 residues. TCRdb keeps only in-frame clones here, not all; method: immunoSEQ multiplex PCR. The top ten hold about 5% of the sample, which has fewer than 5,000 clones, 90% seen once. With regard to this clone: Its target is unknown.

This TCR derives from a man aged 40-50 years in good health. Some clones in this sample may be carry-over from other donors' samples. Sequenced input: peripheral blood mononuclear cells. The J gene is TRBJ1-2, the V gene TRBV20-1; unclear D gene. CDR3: CSARRPGGYTF. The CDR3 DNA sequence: TGCAGTGCCCGGCGCCCTGGGGGCTACACCTTC.